This passage covers 22 T cell receptor beta chains from one sample sequenced in a study of blood T cell repertoires in COVID-19. The repertoire was sequenced with immunoSEQ multiplex PCR; TCRdb's copy has only in-frame clones and lacks some. The top ten clones hold nearly 7.5% of a sample with about 200,000 clones, over 75% of them seen once. Sample: PBMCs or T cells enriched from blood (not recorded which). The receptors here all came from a woman aged 40-49 years with acute COVID-19.

The CDR3 coding sequence is TGTGCCAGCATGACAGTAAATGAAAAACTGTTTTTT. This sequence encodes CASMTVNEKLFF. V is TRBV6-5 and J is TRBJ1-4; D is perhaps TRBD1 (5 bases). The CDR3 consists of 12 residues. Germline CDR1 reads MNHEY; CDR2 reads SVGAGI. Trimming removed 7 bases from V and 5 bases from J, with 8 bases in between.

The CDR3 sequence is CAWSAGQDSYEQYF. Here the CDR3 DNA reads TGTGCCTGGAGTGCTGGACAGGACTCCTACGAGCAGTACTTC. This rearrangement joins TRBV30 to TRBJ2-7; 7 nucleotides align to TRBD1. V shed 1 base, J shed 0 bases, and the junction held 3 bases outside the gene matches. CDR3 size: 14 residues. Germline CDR1 GTSNPN, CDR2 SVGIG (reference sequence).

The chain uses TRBV7-9 and TRBJ1-3; 8 bases fit TRBD1. Germline values: CDR1 SEHNR, CDR2 FQNEAQ (reference sequence). The V and J ends lost 5 bases and 2 bases, in that order; junction bases with no gene match: 11. The CDR3 loop spans 17 amino acids. This chain's CDR3 is CASSPWFMTGAGNTIYF. DNA for the CDR3: TGTGCCAGCAGCCCATGGTTTATGACAGGGGCTGGAAACACCATATATTTT.

This chain links TRBV27 with TRBJ1-5, with D perhaps matching TRBD1 (5 bases). V lost 4 bases, J lost 2 bases, and 12 bases lay in between. Germline V gene sequence: CDR1 MNHEY, CDR2 SMNVEV (reference sequence). This CDR3 is built from 15 residues. The CDR3 nucleotides read TGTGCCAGCAGTTCCCTGCAGGGCGGCAATCAGCCCCAGCATTTT. It codes for CASSSLQGGNQPQHF.

The chain links TRBV28 to TRBJ1-6; 7 nucleotides align to TRBD1. Germline CDR1 MDHEN, CDR2 SYDVKM. The CDR3 is made up of 12 amino acids. Trimming cost V 9 bases and J 12 bases; bases outside gene matches: 8. The CDR3 sequence is CASDREIVPLHF. The CDR3 bases are TGTGCCAGTGACAGGGAGATCGTACCCCTCCACTTT.

This chain uses TRBV5-8 with TRBJ2-7, with D uncertain. V was shortened by 2 bases and J by 0 bases, with 9 bases between the two germline ends. CDR3 length equals 14 residues. Germline CDR1 and CDR2: SGHTS and YDEGEE. The CDR3 loop is CASSFTRGSYEQYF. In DNA form, the CDR3 reads TGTGCCAGCAGCTTCACTCGCGGCTCCTACGAGCAGTACTTC.

This chain connects TRBV7-6 to TRBJ1-6; 9 bases are a match to TRBD1. Germline V gene data show CDR1 as SGHVS and CDR2 as FNYEAQ. V trimming: 2 bases; J trimming: 4 bases; junction bases outside the gene matches: 3. CDR3 length: 16 amino acids. CDR3 sequence reads: CASSLSGTGYNSPLHF. The CDR3 region has the DNA TGTGCCAGCAGCTTATCGGGGACAGGGTATAATTCACCCCTCCACTTT.

In its sample, this clone was seen a few times. The chain is built from TRBV7-3 and TRBJ1-4; 9 nucleotides agree with TRBD1. Trimming took 4 bases from V and 12 from J; bases not matched to a gene: 6. Germline V lookup: CDR1 SGHTA, CDR2 FQGTGA. CDR3 length: 13 residues. The CDR3 spells CASSSTTGGELFF. CDR3 in DNA: TGTGCCAGCAGCTCAACAACAGGGGGCGAACTGTTTTTT.

This sequence joins TRBV19 and TRBJ2-6; 7 nucleotides align to TRBD1. This CDR3 has 17 residues. V dropped 7 bases and J dropped 0; count of bases not matched to a gene: 9. Per germline, CDR1 LNHDA and CDR2 SQIVND (reference sequence). The CDR3 DNA reads as TGTGCCAGTAACACCGGGACAGCGCGCTCTGGGGCCAACGTCCTGACTTTC. It codes for CASNTGTARSGANVLTF.

The chain has TRBV29-1 and TRBJ1-3; TRBD1 might be the D (5 bases). CDR1 and CDR2 (germline): SQVTM, ANQGSEA. V dropped 4 bases and J dropped 4 bases, with 8 bases sitting between them. The length of the CDR3 is 12 residues. This CDR3 reads CSVGGEGNTIYF. The CDR3 DNA is TGCAGCGTTGGGGGGGAGGGAAACACCATATATTTT.

The genes are TRBV5-1 and TRBJ2-7, with unresolved D. The CDR3 sequence is 16 residues long. The germline gives CDR1 SGHRS, CDR2 YFSETQ. V lost 3 bases to trimming and J lost 0 bases, with 16 bases between them. The CDR3 is CASSSIDISHSYEQYF. For the CDR3, the DNA is TGCGCCAGCAGCTCCATAGACATTTCCCACTCCTACGAGCAGTACTTC. Combining the CDR3 with reference TRBV5-1 and TRBJ2-7 gives the whole variable domain KAGVTQTPRYLIKTRGQQVTLSCSPISGHRSVSWYQQTPGQGLQFLFEYFSETQRNKGNFPGRFSGRQFSNSRSEMNVSTLELGDSALYLCASSSIDISHSYEQYFGPGTRLTVT.

In this sample, this clone turned up a few times. The gene calls are TRBV15 and TRBJ1-2; D is undetermined. V dropped 0 bases and J dropped 8 bases, with 13 bases sitting between them. Germline CDR1 reads LNHNV; CDR2 reads YYDKDF (reference sequence). The CDR3 consists of 14 residues. Here the CDR3 reads CATSRDSRGGGYTF. The CDR3 nucleotides read TGTGCCACCAGCAGAGATTCGCGGGGAGGAGGCTACACCTTC.

To note about this clone: The junction shows a germline mismatch at one end, possibly a read error. The rearrangement links TRBV6-4 to TRBJ2-1, with 10 bases aligning to TRBD2. Germline loops: CDR1 MRHNA, CDR2 SNTAGT. This CDR3 spans 15 amino acids. The CDR3 region is CASSYSSGRAVEQFF. The CDR3, as DNA: TGTGCCAGCAGTTACTCTAGCGGGAGAGCCGTCGAGCAGTTCTTC.

The V and J genes are TRBV3-1 (or the pseudogene TRBV3-2) and TRBJ1-3; 7 bases are shared with TRBD1. The CDR3 is 14 residues long. V lost 8 bases to trimming and J lost 0 bases; unmatched junction nucleotides: 4. Germline V CDR1 and CDR2: LGHDT, YNNKEL (reference sequence). CDR3 sequence: CASQTGLSGNTIYF. For the CDR3, the DNA is TGTGCCAGCCAGACAGGGCTCTCTGGAAACACCATATATTTT.

V and J are TRBV19 and TRBJ1-5; D is possibly TRBD1 (6 bases). V lost 5 bases and J lost 1, with 15 bases in between. The CDR3 totals 16 residues. The germline gives CDR1 LNHDA, CDR2 SQIVND (reference sequence). Here the CDR3 reads CASSLGKDSSNQPQHF. CDR3 DNA sequence: TGTGCCAGTAGTTTGGGGAAGGACAGCAGCAATCAGCCCCAGCATTTT.

There are a few counts of this clone. The V gene is TRBV9, the J gene TRBJ2-1; 10 bases align to TRBD1. Germline V gene sequence: CDR1 SGDLS, CDR2 YYNGEE. The junction had 5 bases not matched to a gene; V was cut back by 3 bases and J by 5 bases. The CDR3 consists of 15 residues. The CDR3 bases are TGTGCCAGCAGCGCCTGGACAGGGGGAAACAATGAGCAGTTCTTC. The encoded protein is CASSAWTGGNNEQFF. Full variable domain (rest looked up from reference TRBV9 and TRBJ2-1): DSGVTQTPKHLITATGQRVTLRCSPRSGDLSVYWYQQSLDQGLQFLIQYYNGEERAKGNILERFSAQQFPDLHSELNLSSLELGDSALYFCASSAWTGGNNEQFFGPGTRLTVL.

The chain uses TRBV27 and TRBJ2-2; tentatively, D is TRBD2 (6 bases). CDR1 and CDR2 from the germline V gene are MNHEY and SMNVEV (reference sequence). CDR3 length equals 14 residues. V lost 6 bases, J lost 7 bases, and 15 bases lay in between. CDR3 sequence reads: CASSLFRRGGELFF. The DNA of the CDR3 is TGTGCCAGCAGCCTATTCAGGAGGGGCGGGGAGCTGTTTTTT.

The gene calls are TRBV4-3 and TRBJ2-7, with TRBD2 identical over 8 bases. This CDR3 comprises 13 residues. With V trimmed by 3 bases and J by 5 bases, 3 bases remained unmatched. CDR1 and CDR2 from the germline V gene are LGHNA and YSLEER. The CDR3 sequence: CASSQPGGDEQYF. The DNA for the CDR3 is TGCGCCAGCAGCCAGCCGGGGGGGGACGAGCAGTACTTC.

The CDR3 DNA is TGTGCCAGCAGCCCCCTAGCGGGAGGTTCTAGAGACGAGCAGTACTTC. It translates to CASSPLAGGSRDEQYF. This chain joins TRBV14 and TRBJ2-7, with 11 bases fitting TRBD2. The germline V gene has CDR1 SGHDN and CDR2 FVKESK. The CDR3 contains 16 residues. The V gene end was trimmed by 4 bases and the J gene end by 5 bases; junction bases not matched to a gene: 10. The full variable domain, with the rest looked up from reference TRBV14 and TRBJ2-7, is EAGVTQFPSHSVIEKGQTVTLRCDPISGHDNLYWYRRVMGKEIKFLLHFVKESKQDESGMPNNRFLAERTGGTYSTLKVQPAELEDSGVYFCASSPLAGGSRDEQYFGPGTRLTVT.

The V and J genes are TRBV12-3 or TRBV12-4 and TRBJ2-6; perhaps TRBD1 as D (6 bases). V shed 9 bases and J shed 1 base, with 7 bases lying between them. CDR3 length: 13 amino acids. CDR3 in DNA: TGTGCCAGTAGGGGGTCTGGGGCCAACGTCCTGACTTTC. The encoded protein is CASRGSGANVLTF.

This chain joins TRBV5-1 and TRBJ1-6; D possibly corresponds to TRBD1 (6 bases). Per the germline V gene, CDR1 is SGHRS and CDR2 is YFSETQ. V was clipped by 4 bases and J by 9 bases, with 17 bases between them. CDR3 length equals 15 residues. The CDR3 protein is CASSQAQGTGSPLHF. The CDR3 bases are TGCGCCAGCAGCCAAGCACAGGGTACGGGTTCACCCCTCCACTTT.

CDR3 in amino acids: CASSMRRYNSPLHF. The CDR3, as DNA: TGTGCCAGTAGTATGCGTCGTTATAATTCACCCCTCCACTTT. The chain joins TRBV19 to TRBJ1-6; no clear D. V gave up 3 bases and J gave up 4 bases, with 7 bases separating them. The V gene's germline CDR1 is LNHDA and CDR2 SQIVND (reference sequence). This CDR3 comprises 14 residues.